This T cell receptor beta chain comes out of a study of cytomegalovirus exposure and HLA in healthy donors. Overall study results and limits: A later analysis found common viral pathogens apparently linked to several of the most significant clusters.

The PCR contained 60 Vbeta and 13 Jbeta primers. Only in-frame clones appear in the TCRdb table, and some are missing; sequencing was by immunoSEQ multiplex PCR. The sample lists about 240,000 clones, around 81% occurring once. Remarks on this clone: The antigen remains undetermined.

The CDR3 totals 13 residues. CDR1 and CDR2 (germline): SNHLY, FYNNEI. V was trimmed by 7 bases and J by 0 bases, leaving 8 bases between them. This chain uses TRBV2 with TRBJ2-3, with D perhaps TRBD1 (5 bases). The receptor was derived from a woman aged 55-75 years in good health and CMV-seropositive. The sample taken for sequencing was PBMCs. This CDR3 reads CASKAGSTDTQYF. CDR3 bases: TGTGCCAGCAAGGCAGGGAGCACAGATACGCAGTATTTT.